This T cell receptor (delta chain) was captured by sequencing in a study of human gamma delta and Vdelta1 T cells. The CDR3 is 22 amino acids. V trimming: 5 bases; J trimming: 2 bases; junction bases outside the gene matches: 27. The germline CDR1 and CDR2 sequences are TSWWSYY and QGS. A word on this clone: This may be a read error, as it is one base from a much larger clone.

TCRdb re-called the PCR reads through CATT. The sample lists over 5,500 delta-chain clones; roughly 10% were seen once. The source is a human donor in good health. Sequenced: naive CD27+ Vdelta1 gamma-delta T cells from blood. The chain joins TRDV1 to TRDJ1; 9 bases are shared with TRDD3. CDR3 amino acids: CALGKIVPPYWGKRTTTDKLIF. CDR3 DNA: TGTGCTCTTGGGAAAATCGTCCCCCCCTACTGGGGGAAACGAACTACAACCGATAAACTCATCTTT.